This T cell receptor beta chain was recorded in a study of cytomegalovirus exposure and HLA in healthy donors. Whole-study context: Ancestry clustering placed around four fifths of under 450 genotyped donors in the Caucasian-associated cluster.

The PCR had 60 Vbeta and 13 Jbeta primers. The repertoire was sequenced with immunoSEQ multiplex PCR; TCRdb's copy has only in-frame clones and lacks some. This sample has about 120,000 clones; roughly 68% occur once, and the top ten carry 0.85% to 0.9%. As for this clone: Antigen unknown.

V shed 1 base and J shed 5 bases, with 14 bases lying between them. Germline values: CDR1 KGHSH, CDR2 LQKENI. This CDR3 has 15 residues. Regarding the study as a whole: Later on, an analysis found that several of the most significant clusters appeared to be linked to common viral pathogens, which included parvovirus B19. Analyzed later, most CMV-associated TCR beta chains appeared HLA-restricted.

The specimen was PBMCs. This sequence originates from a woman aged 25 to 45 in good health and CMV-seronegative. This chain links TRBV18 with TRBJ1-2; tentative D call: TRBD1 (6 bases). The CDR3 DNA reads as TGTGCCAGCTCACCACAGCGGGACAAGACATATGGCTACACCTTC. This translates into CASSPQRDKTYGYTF.